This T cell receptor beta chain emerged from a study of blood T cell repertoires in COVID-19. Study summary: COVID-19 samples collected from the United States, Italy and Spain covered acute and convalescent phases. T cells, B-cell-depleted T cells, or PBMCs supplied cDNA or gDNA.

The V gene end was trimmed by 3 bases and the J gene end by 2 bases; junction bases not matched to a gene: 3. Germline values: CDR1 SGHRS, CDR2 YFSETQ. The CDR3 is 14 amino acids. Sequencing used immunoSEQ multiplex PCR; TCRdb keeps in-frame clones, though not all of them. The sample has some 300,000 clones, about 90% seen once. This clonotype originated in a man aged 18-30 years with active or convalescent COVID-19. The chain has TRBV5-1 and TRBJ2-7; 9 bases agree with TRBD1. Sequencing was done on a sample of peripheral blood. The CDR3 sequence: CASSYGTGTYEQYF. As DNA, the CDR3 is TGCGCCAGCAGCTACGGGACAGGGACCTACGAGCAGTACTTC.